This T cell receptor (beta chain) was found in a study of early stage breast cancer tumors. This clone was counted once. Per the germline V gene, CDR1 is GTSNPN and CDR2 is SVGIG (reference sequence). With 0 bases removed from V and 5 bases from J, the gap between germline ends came to 13 bases. The CDR3 has 14 amino acids. Profiled with immunoSEQ multiplex PCR; TCRdb holds only in-frame clones, not every one. This table has 9,000 to 13,000 clones, about 81% appearing once. Sequencing used breast tumor tissue. This receptor was taken from a person aged 70 to 80 with breast cancer. The chain links TRBV30 to TRBJ2-5, with a possible D match to TRBD1 (5 bases). The CDR3 here is CAWSVRVGRETQYF. CDR3 in DNA: TGTGCCTGGAGTGTAAGGGTGGGGCGGGAGACCCAGTACTTC.